The source of this T cell receptor beta chain is a study of CD8+CD57+ T cells in acquired aplastic anemia. Study-wide context: The mean DNA yield obtained from sorted CD4+ and CD8+ cells came to 3 to 4 ug.

The CDR3 contains 14 residues. Germline values: CDR1 SNHLY, CDR2 FYNNEI. V lost 5 bases, J lost 2 bases, and 11 bases lay in between. Whoever was chosen for sequencing had shown CD8+CD57+ cell expansion by flow cytometry. A severe acquired aplastic anemia diagnosis applied to all patients. Genomic DNA constituted the template upon which TCR beta VDJ and CDR3 profiling was performed. Each CDR3 protein gets one entry after TCRdb re-called the reads with MiXCR. The repertoire holds about 160,000 distinct CDR3 sequences, with less than 50% as singletons. The V call is TRBV2, the J call TRBJ2-3, with no clear D. The specimen sequenced was sorted CD4+, CD8+, or CD8+CD57+ T cells (not recorded which) from PBMCs. The receptor was isolated from a human donor with aplastic anemia. Here the CDR3 reads CASSLSGITDTQYF. The CDR3 bases are TGTGCCAGCAGTCTTAGTGGGATCACAGATACGCAGTATTTT.